These 25 T cell receptor beta chains were sequenced from one sample in a study of T cell changes during pregnancy in multiple sclerosis. TCRdb keeps only in-frame clones here, not all; method: immunoSEQ multiplex PCR. The data hold roughly 100,000 clones, with around 90% observed a single time. The specimen comprised peripheral blood, sampled in the second trimester of pregnancy. The receptors shown here come from a female donor with multiple sclerosis, enrolled in a pregnancy study.

This chain uses TRBV28 with TRBJ1-1, with D maybe TRBD1 (6 bases). Trimming took 5 bases from V and 11 from J, leaving 21 bases between them. CDR1 is MDHEN and CDR2 is SYDVKM in the germline V gene. The CDR3 has 14 residues. This chain's CDR3 is CASSLGQPRLEAFF. The CDR3 nucleotides read TGTGCCAGCAGTCTCGGACAGCCACGGTTAGAGGCTTTCTTT. Full variable domain (missing parts from reference TRBV28 and TRBJ1-1): DVKVTQSSRYLVKRTGEKVFLECVQDMDHENMFWYRQDPGLGLRLIYFSYDVKMKEKGDIPEGYSVSREKKERFSLILESASTNQTSMYLCASSLGQPRLEAFFGQGTRLTVV.

The CDR3 DNA follows: TGTGCCAGCAGCCAAGGAGAGGGCTGGGGCAAAAACATTCAGTACTTC. This gives the protein CASSQGEGWGKNIQYF. The chain employs TRBV14 and TRBJ2-4; D might be TRBD2 (5 bases). The V gene's germline CDR1 is SGHDN and CDR2 FVKESK. V lost 1 base, J lost 3 bases, and 13 bases lay in between. The CDR3 totals 16 residues.

This rearrangement joins TRBV9 to TRBJ2-2, with D possibly matching TRBD2 (7 bases). The CDR3 has 15 amino acids. Germline CDR1 and CDR2: SGDLS and YYNGEE. V lost 0 bases to trimming and J lost 5 bases, with 11 bases between them. CDR3 sequence reads: CASSVAGGSTGELFF. The DNA for the CDR3 is TGTGCCAGCAGCGTAGCGGGGGGCAGTACCGGGGAGCTGTTTTTT.

The genes are TRBV9 and TRBJ2-1; 11 bases agree with TRBD2. Germline assignment: CDR1 SGDLS and CDR2 YYNGEE. This CDR3 region has 15 residues. The V gene end was trimmed by 0 bases and the J gene end by 6 bases; junction bases not matched to a gene: 2. The DNA of the CDR3 is TGTGCCAGCAGCGTAGAGGGACTAGCGGCCAATGAGCAGTTCTTC. As protein: CASSVEGLAANEQFF.

The chain carries TRBV5-1 and TRBJ2-2; 10 bases map to TRBD2. Germline V gene data show CDR1 as SGHRS and CDR2 as YFSETQ. This CDR3 spans 18 amino acids. V was pared by 0 bases and J by 4 bases, with 9 bases of the junction left unmatched. This CDR3 is CASSLVSSGSSGTGELFF. As DNA, the CDR3 is TGCGCCAGCAGCTTGGTTTCTAGCGGGAGCTCGGGCACCGGGGAGCTGTTTTTT. Based on the CDR3 plus reference TRBV5-1 and TRBJ2-2, the full variable domain is KAGVTQTPRYLIKTRGQQVTLSCSPISGHRSVSWYQQTPGQGLQFLFEYFSETQRNKGNFPGRFSGRQFSNSRSEMNVSTLELGDSALYLCASSLVSSGSSGTGELFFGEGSRLTVL.

This rearrangement joins TRBV5-1 to TRBJ2-1; D uncertain. Trimming pared 3 bases from V and 0 bases from J, leaving 13 bases between. Germline-derived CDR1 and CDR2 are SGHRS and YFSETQ. This CDR3 spans 16 amino acids. The CDR3 region is CASSSPLGLSYNEQFF. The DNA for the CDR3 is TGCGCCAGCAGCTCCCCTCTGGGCCTCTCCTACAATGAGCAGTTCTTC.

This clone was seen a few times. This chain links TRBV18 with TRBJ2-7; a weak D match, TRBD1 (5 bases). The germline V and J ends were trimmed by 4 bases and 2 bases, with 12 bases remaining between them. Germline CDR1 and CDR2: KGHSH and LQKENI. This CDR3 spans 14 amino acids. CDR3: CASSLTQDPYEQYF. The CDR3 DNA reads TGTGCCAGCTCACTTACACAGGATCCCTACGAGCAGTACTTC.

The chain employs TRBV30 and TRBJ1-2, with a tentative D call TRBD1 (6 bases). The CDR3 spans 13 residues. Germline values: CDR1 GTSNPN, CDR2 SVGIG (reference sequence). V gave up 4 bases and J gave up 4 bases, with 13 bases separating them. CDR3 residues: CAWTGRGRYGYTF. The DNA of the CDR3 is TGTGCCTGGACCGGGCGGGGGCGCTATGGCTACACCTTC.

This CDR3 is CASSETPTGGVGGAQYF. CDR3 nucleotide sequence: TGTGCCAGCAGTGAAACCCCGACAGGGGGCGTAGGAGGAGCCCAGTACTTC. This sequence joins TRBV2 and TRBJ2-5, with TRBD1 identical over 10 bases. CDR1 and CDR2 from the germline V gene are SNHLY and FYNNEI. CDR3 length: 17 amino acids. Trimming took 2 bases from V and 9 from J; bases not matched to a gene: 15.

This clone has just one count. The rearrangement uses TRBV7-3 and TRBJ2-1; D perhaps matches TRBD1 (5 bases). Trimming took 2 bases from V and 9 from J, leaving 14 bases between them. The CDR3 extends over 14 amino acids. Germline lookup yields CDR1 SGHTA and CDR2 FQGTGA. CDR3: CASSLSRGSGEQFF. The CDR3 region has the DNA TGTGCCAGCAGCTTATCAAGGGGATCGGGTGAGCAGTTCTTC.

V usage is TRBV5-4 and J usage is TRBJ1-1; D is unresolved. CDR1 is SGHNT, CDR2 YYREEE, per germline (reference sequence). Between the trimmed V and J ends, which lost 1 base and 0 bases, there was a span of 13 bases. This CDR3 is built from 16 residues. The CDR3 region has the DNA TGTGCCAGCAGCTTGCAAATCGCGGGGATGAACACTGAAGCTTTCTTT. Translating gives CASSLQIAGMNTEAFF.

The J gene is TRBJ2-7, the V gene TRBV6-5, with 11 nucleotides matching TRBD2. Germline CDR1 MNHEY, CDR2 SVGAGI. After removal of 6 bases from V and 3 bases from J, the junction contained 4 bases not matched to a gene. This CDR3 has 14 amino acids. The CDR3 sequence: CASRNSGRDYEQYF. CDR3 nucleotides: TGTGCCAGCAGGAATAGCGGGAGGGACTACGAGCAGTACTTC.

Only one count was recorded for this clone. This sequence joins TRBV5-1 and TRBJ2-7; a weak D match, TRBD1 (6 bases). Trimming cost V 8 bases and J 2 bases, with 23 bases left between them. CDR1 is SGHRS, CDR2 YFSETQ, per germline. CDR3 length: 16 residues. CDR3 coding DNA: TGCGCCAGTTCCGCGATGAGGGGGAGTATAGCCTACGAGCAGTACTTC. Translation gives CASSAMRGSIAYEQYF.

The chain uses TRBV10-3 and TRBJ2-7, with TRBD2 identical over 10 bases. The CDR3 consists of 14 residues. Germline V lookup: CDR1 ENHRY, CDR2 SYGVKD. J gave up 1 base and V 8 bases, and 5 bases lay outside the gene matches. The DNA for the CDR3 is TGTGCCATCCCCCCAGCGGGAGGGTCCTACGAGCAGTACTTC. Its translation: CAIPPAGGSYEQYF.

The chain joins TRBV5-3 to TRBJ2-7; D might be TRBD2 (6 bases). TRBV5-3 is reported as an ORF; its role is uncertain. V lost 4 bases, J lost 0 bases, and 11 bases lay in between. The CDR3 has 14 amino acids. The CDR3 DNA sequence: TGTGCCAGAAGCCTGCGGGGTTTCTCCTACGAGCAGTACTTC. Its translation is CARSLRGFSYEQYF.

The V gene is TRBV23-1, the J gene TRBJ2-7; 8 bases are shared with TRBD1. TRBV23-1 is an open reading frame whose function is uncertain. V lost 3 bases, J lost 5 bases, and 9 bases stayed unmatched. This CDR3 has 15 residues. This CDR3 reads CASSQRGQVRHEQYF. Here the CDR3 DNA reads TGCGCCAGCAGTCAGCGGGGACAGGTTCGCCACGAGCAGTACTTC.

The V gene is TRBV29-1, the J gene TRBJ2-5, with a tentative D call TRBD2 (6 bases). CDR1 is SQVTM and CDR2 is ANQGSEA in the germline V gene. The CDR3 is 14 amino acids. V lost 4 bases and J 3 bases, leaving 15 bases between the germline ends. The CDR3 is CSVVGNSGKETQYF. The CDR3 DNA reads TGCAGCGTTGTGGGCAATAGCGGCAAAGAGACCCAGTACTTC.

The chain joins TRBV28 to TRBJ2-3; 9 bases map to TRBD1. Per germline, CDR1 MDHEN and CDR2 SYDVKM. This CDR3 is built from 17 residues. Trimming at V came to 3 bases and at J to 4 bases, leaving 11 bases not matched to a gene. The CDR3 here is CASSFGFGTGSPDTQYF. Written as DNA, the CDR3 is TGTGCCAGCAGTTTTGGTTTCGGGACAGGGTCCCCAGATACGCAGTATTTT.

This chain uses TRBV5-1 with TRBJ1-2; D remains ambiguous. This CDR3 has 12 amino acids. From germline, CDR1 is SGHRS and CDR2 YFSETQ. Trimming cost V 4 bases and J 8 bases, with 12 bases left between them. CDR3 protein: CASSPGSTGYTF. The CDR3 nucleotides are TGCGCCAGCAGCCCGGGTAGCACCGGCTACACCTTC.

V usage is TRBV6-5 and J usage is TRBJ2-7; TRBD1 aligns across 8 bases. The CDR3 contains 14 residues. Germline CDR1 reads MNHEY; CDR2 reads SVGAGI. V was pared by 7 bases and J by 3 bases, with 8 bases of the junction left unmatched. The CDR3 sequence: CASNHRGNGYEQYF. For the CDR3, the DNA is TGTGCCAGCAACCACAGGGGGAATGGCTACGAGCAGTACTTC.

The chain couples TRBV7-2 to TRBJ2-5, with D perhaps TRBD2 (6 bases). The CDR3 is 15 amino acids. Germline-derived CDR1 and CDR2 are SGHTA and FQGNSA. With 1 base removed from V and 1 base from J, the gap between germline ends came to 10 bases. CDR3 residues: CASSLGGDSQETQYF. The CDR3 DNA reads as TGTGCCAGCAGCTTAGGGGGGGACTCCCAAGAGACCCAGTACTTC.

This clone was seen more than once but under ten times. The gene calls are TRBV25-1 and TRBJ2-7, with D perhaps TRBD2 (6 bases). Germline CDR1 is MGHDK and CDR2 is SYGVNS. Trimming removed 4 bases from V and 1 base from J, with 8 bases in between. This CDR3 contains 13 residues. Written as DNA, the CDR3 is TGTGCCAGCAGTGGGGACTTATCCTACGAGCAGTACTTC. Protein sequence: CASSGDLSYEQYF.

This chain connects TRBV4-1 to TRBJ2-5, with 7 bases lining up with TRBD2. Germline V gene sequence: CDR1 MGHRA, CDR2 YSYEKL. J gave up 5 bases and V 1 base, and 13 bases lay outside the gene matches. This CDR3 region has 17 residues. This CDR3 is CASSQVVPRLARETQYF. CDR3 coding DNA: TGCGCCAGCAGCCAAGTAGTACCCAGACTAGCAAGGGAGACCCAGTACTTC.

The CDR3 DNA follows: TGTGCCAGCAGTTACCAGTCACTACGGCTCACAGATACGCAGTATTTT. Protein sequence: CASSYQSLRLTDTQYF. The chain recombines TRBV6-5 with TRBJ2-3, with D unclear. The CDR3 is made up of 16 amino acids. The V end lost 2 bases, the J end lost 2 bases, and 14 bases lay between the germline ends. CDR1 and CDR2 from the germline V gene are MNHEY and SVGAGI.

This clone is a singleton in its sample. The chain recombines TRBV11-2 with TRBJ1-1; 7 nucleotides agree with TRBD1. This CDR3 spans 14 amino acids. The V and J ends lost 3 bases and 11 bases, in that order; junction bases with no gene match: 12. Germline V gene lookup returns CDR1 SGHAT and CDR2 FQNNGV. The CDR3 DNA reads TGTGCCAGCAGCTTCGAGGGGGCGGTTTTGGAGGCTTTCTTT. This encodes CASSFEGAVLEAFF.